Listed here are 2 T cell receptor beta chains from one sample, sequenced in a study of human T cells and chemical hapten exposure. TCRdb called the RACE reads again in MiXCR, with one record for every CDR3 protein. The sample carries some 360,000 distinct CDR3 sequences, 4.5% to 5.5% recorded once. Time point of the sample: pre-sensitization, week 0. Described treatment: therapeutic diphenylcyclopropenone sensitization with weekly scalp DPC. Sequencing used whole blood, obtained in connection with sensitization to the hapten diphenylcyclopropenone (DPC). The receptor source for this set is a woman aged 50 to 60 with alopecia areata. Some clones in this sample may be carry-over from other donors' samples.

Regarding this clonotype: A much larger clone sits a single nucleotide away, making a read error possible. The CDR3 end shows no conserved phenylalanine or tryptophan, and so a read error is likely. V usage is TRBV4-2 and J usage is TRBJ2-7, with 7 nucleotides matching TRBD1. The CDR3 sequence is 15 residues long. From germline, CDR1 is LGHNA and CDR2 YNFKEQ. Germline trimming cut 0 bases from V and 6 bases from J; bases unmatched to any gene: 8. CDR3 region: CASSQEADRVSEQYS. The CDR3 nucleotides are TGTGCCAGCAGCCAAGAGGCAGACAGGGTGAGCGAGCAGTACTCC.

This clonotype was detected ten times or more. The rearrangement uses TRBV7-6 and TRBJ2-1, with 15 bases aligning to TRBD2. Germline V gives CDR1 SGHVS, CDR2 FNYEAQ. This CDR3 has 16 residues. The J segment lost 6 bases and the V segment lost 5 bases, leaving 5 bases of the junction unmatched. This chain's CDR3 is CASSPGLAGGPNEQFF. In DNA, the CDR3 is TGTGCCAGCAGCCCCGGACTAGCGGGGGGGCCCAATGAGCAGTTCTTC. The full variable domain, with the rest looked up from reference TRBV7-6 and TRBJ2-1, is GAGVSQSPRYKVTKRGQDVALRCDPISGHVSLYWYRQALGQGPEFLTYFNYEAQQDKSGLPNDRFSAERPEGSISTLTIQRTEQRDSAMYRCASSPGLAGGPNEQFFGPGTRLTVL.